Given below is one TCR beta chain in context. The antigen remains unidentified. The length of the CDR3 is 12 residues. V lost 4 bases, J lost 4 bases, and 7 bases lay in between. This entry belongs to a study of blood T cells in healthy people across ages. Study-wide points: A greater number of naive CD4+ cells and higher diversity distinguished long-lived donors from aged donors. Diversity of TCR beta per million T cells declined in a roughly linear way with age. It was not possible, with unsorted PBMCs, to conclusively compare naive and antigen-experienced cells.

A minimum of 5 micrograms of total RNA was extracted per sample. Sample-barcoded 5' priming and a J-beta primer mix drove a second PCR of about 6 to 11 cycles. MiXCR, run by TCRdb on the 5' RACE reads, gives a single entry per CDR3 protein. The repertoire includes 1.5 million to 2 million distinct CDR3 sequences, about two fifths of them detected once, and about 21% sits in the top ten. The V and J genes are TRBV12-3 or TRBV12-4 and TRBJ1-2; D gene ambiguous. This clonotype originated in a human donor in good health. The material sequenced was blood. DNA for the CDR3: TGTGCCAGCAGTTGGGCTTCCTATGGCTACACCTTC. Encoded protein: CASSWASYGYTF.